This record looks at one T cell receptor (beta chain) sequence and its context. What it binds is not known. The CDR3 length is 12 residues. The V gene lost 5 bases and the J gene lost 5 bases, with 9 bases spanning the gap. The V gene's germline CDR1 is KGHSH and CDR2 LQKENI. The sample comes from a study of siplizumab effects on memory and regulatory T cells. Study-level points and caveats: Memory cells seemed less diverse than naive T cells, which seemed major alloresponse contributors. It was not possible to assign a naive or memory phenotype to roughly 80-96% of proliferating CD4+ or CD8+ clones. Siplizumab produced a significant reduction in alloreactive sequences that were traceable to unstimulated CD4+ memory cells.

Libraries were prepared by immunoSEQ multiplex PCR; TCRdb keeps only in-frame clonotypes and omits some of them. This sample yields about 97,000 clones, of which 90% to 95% are seen a single time; around 1.1% belongs to the top ten. This receptor was taken from a human donor in good health. Sequenced sample: CD4+ T cells sorted from blood. This chain connects TRBV18 to TRBJ2-5; a possible D gene is TRBD2 (5 bases). CDR3 nucleotides: TGTGCCAGCTCAGAGGGATACGAGACCCAGTACTTC. Translating gives CASSEGYETQYF. Drawing the rest from reference TRBV18 and TRBJ2-5, the complete variable domain is NAGVMQNPRHLVRRRGQEARLRCSPMKGHSHVYWYRQLPEEGLKFMVYLQKENIIDESGMPKERFSAEFPKEGPSILRIQQVVRGDSAAYFCASSEGYETQYFGPGTRLLVL.